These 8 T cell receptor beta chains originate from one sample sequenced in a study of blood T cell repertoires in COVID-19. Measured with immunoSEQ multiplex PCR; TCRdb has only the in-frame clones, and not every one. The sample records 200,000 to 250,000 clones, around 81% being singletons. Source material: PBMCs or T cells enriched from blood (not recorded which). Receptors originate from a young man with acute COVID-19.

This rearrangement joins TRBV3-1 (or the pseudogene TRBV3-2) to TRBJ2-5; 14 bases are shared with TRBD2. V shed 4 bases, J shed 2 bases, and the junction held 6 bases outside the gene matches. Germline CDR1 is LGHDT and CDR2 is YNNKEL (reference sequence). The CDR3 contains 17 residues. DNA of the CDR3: TGTGCCAGCAGCCCGGGACTAGCGGGGGCCCTACAAGAGACCCAGTACTTC. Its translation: CASSPGLAGALQETQYF.

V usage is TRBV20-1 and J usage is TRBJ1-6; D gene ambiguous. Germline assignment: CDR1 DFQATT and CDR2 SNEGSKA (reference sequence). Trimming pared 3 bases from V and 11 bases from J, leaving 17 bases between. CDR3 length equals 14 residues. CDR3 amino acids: CSASPPLERAPLHF. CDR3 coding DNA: TGCAGTGCTAGTCCCCCGCTTGAGAGGGCACCCCTCCACTTT.

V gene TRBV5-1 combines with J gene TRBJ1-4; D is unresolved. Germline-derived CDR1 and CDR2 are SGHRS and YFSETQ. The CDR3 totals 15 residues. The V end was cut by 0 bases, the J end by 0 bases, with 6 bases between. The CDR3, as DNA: TGCGCCAGCAGCTTGGGGCTTGCAACTAATGAAAAACTGTTTTTT. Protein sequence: CASSLGLATNEKLFF. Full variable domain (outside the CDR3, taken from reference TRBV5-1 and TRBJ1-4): KAGVTQTPRYLIKTRGQQVTLSCSPISGHRSVSWYQQTPGQGLQFLFEYFSETQRNKGNFPGRFSGRQFSNSRSEMNVSTLELGDSALYLCASSLGLATNEKLFFGSGTQLSVL.

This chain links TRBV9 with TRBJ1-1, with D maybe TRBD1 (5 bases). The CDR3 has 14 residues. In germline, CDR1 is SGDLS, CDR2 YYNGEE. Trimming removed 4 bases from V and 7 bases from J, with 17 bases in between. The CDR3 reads CASSPEIGQNEAFF. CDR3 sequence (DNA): TGTGCCAGCAGCCCCGAGATAGGACAAAATGAAGCTTTCTTT.

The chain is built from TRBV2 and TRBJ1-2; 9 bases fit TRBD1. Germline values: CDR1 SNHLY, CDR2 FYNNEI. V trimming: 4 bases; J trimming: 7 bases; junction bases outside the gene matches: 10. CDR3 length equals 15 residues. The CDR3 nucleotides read TGTGCCAGCAGTGCCTGGGGACAGGGTCGGTCTGGCTACACCTTC. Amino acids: CASSAWGQGRSGYTF.

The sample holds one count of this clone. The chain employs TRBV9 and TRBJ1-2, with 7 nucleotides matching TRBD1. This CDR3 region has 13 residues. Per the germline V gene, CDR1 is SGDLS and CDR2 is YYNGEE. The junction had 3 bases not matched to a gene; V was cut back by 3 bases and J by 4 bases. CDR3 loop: CASSDRDSYGYTF. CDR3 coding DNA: TGTGCCAGCAGCGACAGGGACAGCTATGGCTACACCTTC.

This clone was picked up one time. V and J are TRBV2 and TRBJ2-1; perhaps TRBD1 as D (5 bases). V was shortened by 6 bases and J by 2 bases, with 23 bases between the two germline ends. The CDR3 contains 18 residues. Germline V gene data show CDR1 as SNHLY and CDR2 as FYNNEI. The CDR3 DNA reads TGTGCCAGCAGAGGGGATAATACTTGGATCGACCCCTACAATGAGCAGTTCTTC. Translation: CASRGDNTWIDPYNEQFF. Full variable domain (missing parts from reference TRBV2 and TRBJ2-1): EPEVTQTPSHQVTQMGQEVILRCVPISNHLYFYWYRQILGQKVEFLVSFYNNEISEKSEIFDDQFSVERPDGSNFTLKIRSTKLEDSAMYFCASRGDNTWIDPYNEQFFGPGTRLTVL.

The CDR3 sequence: CSVRQGASYGYTF. Written as DNA, the CDR3 is TGCAGCGTCCGACAGGGGGCGAGCTATGGCTACACCTTC. This chain joins TRBV29-1 and TRBJ1-2; 10 bases map to TRBD1. The ends lost 6 bases at V and 4 bases at J; junction bases unmatched: 5. Germline V gene lookup returns CDR1 SQVTM and CDR2 ANQGSEA. The CDR3 contains 13 residues.